This entry lists 8 T cell receptor beta chains sequenced from one sample in a study of CD8 T cell repertoires and HIV-1 epitope variants (dated by TCRdb to about 2020). These receptors' antigens are unknown. Libraries were constructed by the immunoSEQ multiplex PCR assay. The table comes from immuneACCESS by way of TCRdb, which keeps in-frame sequences with V and J called. Part of the clones is missing from these tables; in studies checked, under half for an unresolved V gene and the rest for unknown reasons. Counted in this sample were fewer than 5,000 clones; about 66% of them appeared once. The ten biggest clones cover around 43% of the sample. Sequencing was carried out using cultured CD8+ T cells derived from PBMCs. Receptors originate from a male donor with HIV.

The chain combines TRBV27 with TRBJ2-7; TRBD1 might be the D (5 bases). The CDR3 loop spans 12 amino acids. Trimming cost V 4 bases and J 6 bases, with 10 bases left between them. Germline V gene data show CDR1 as MNHEY and CDR2 as SMNVEV (reference sequence). This CDR3 is CASSSIGAEQYF. The CDR3 DNA follows: TGTGCCAGCAGTTCGATAGGGGCCGAGCAGTACTTC.

V gene TRBV6-5 combines with J gene TRBJ2-3; D is uncertain. CDR3 size: 16 residues. V was shortened by 0 bases and J by 1 base, with 11 bases between the two germline ends. CDR1 is MNHEY, CDR2 SVGAGI, per germline. CDR3 amino acids: CASSYSTDPRTDTQYF. The DNA for the CDR3 is TGTGCCAGCAGTTACTCTACGGACCCTCGCACAGATACGCAGTATTTT.

In this sample, this clone is medium-sized. CDR3 region: CASSQDPPDLDYGYTF. As DNA, the CDR3 is TGCGCCAGCAGCCAAGATCCCCCAGACTTGGACTATGGCTACACCTTC. The chain joins TRBV4-3 to TRBJ1-2; no reliable D call. Trimming took off 0 bases at V and 3 bases at J, with 14 bases between the two ends. The CDR3 contains 16 residues. CDR1 is LGHNA and CDR2 is YSLEER in the germline V gene.

In DNA, the CDR3 is TGTGCCAGCAGTCACCCGGGACGATATACCGGGGAGCTGTTTTTT. Translating it yields CASSHPGRYTGELFF. The J gene is TRBJ2-2, the V gene TRBV14; D is possibly TRBD1 or TRBD2 (5 bases each). The CDR3 has 15 amino acids. Deletions cut 6 bases from V and 5 bases from J, with 16 bases between. Germline V gene data show CDR1 as SGHDN and CDR2 as FVKESK.

The chain joins TRBV7-8 to TRBJ2-2, with TRBD1 as a possible D gene (5 bases). CDR1 is SGHVS, CDR2 FQNEAQ, per germline. CDR3 length: 15 residues. The ends were cut back, 3 bases at V and 1 base at J, with 9 bases in the middle. In DNA, the CDR3 is TGTGCCAGCAGCTTGGCGACAGAGAACACCGGGGAGCTGTTTTTT. Protein: CASSLATENTGELFF. Filled out from reference TRBV7-8 and TRBJ2-2, the complete variable domain reads GAGVSQSPRYKVAKRGQDVALRCDPISGHVSLFWYQQALGQGPEFLTYFQNEAQLDKSGLPSDRFFAERPEGSVSTLKIQRTQQEDSAVYLCASSLATENTGELFFGEGSRLTVL.

This clone was counted between two and nine times. The V gene is TRBV6-4, the J gene TRBJ1-5, with D perhaps TRBD1 (5 bases). CDR1 is MRHNA and CDR2 is SNTAGT in the germline V gene. V lost 10 bases and J 0 bases, leaving 13 bases between the germline ends. The CDR3 has 14 amino acids. CDR3 coding DNA: TGTGCCAAGGGTAAGGGGCATAGCAATCAGCCCCAGCATTTT. Translated: CAKGKGHSNQPQHF.

The chain uses TRBV19 and TRBJ1-1, with D perhaps matching TRBD1 (5 bases). V was cut by 0 bases and J by 6 bases, with 8 bases left in between. The V gene's germline CDR1 is LNHDA and CDR2 SQIVND (reference sequence). The CDR3 runs to 13 residues. The CDR3 coding sequence is TGTGCCAGTAGTATAGACCGGACACCTGAAGCTTTCTTT. This codes for CASSIDRTPEAFF.

J is TRBJ2-3 and V is TRBV6-1; D might be TRBD1 (5 bases). CDR3 size: 14 residues. Germline V gene data show CDR1 as MNHNS and CDR2 as SASEGT. Trimming took 6 bases from V and 5 from J, leaving 15 bases between them. CDR3: CASSLQGRGDTQYF. The DNA of the CDR3 is TGTGCCAGCAGCCTCCAGGGCCGCGGAGATACGCAGTATTTT.